These 20 T cell receptor beta chains came from one sample sequenced in a study of T cell responses to AZD1222 COVID-19 vaccine. The data were produced by immunoSEQ multiplex PCR, yet TCRdb's version contains in-frame clones alone and is incomplete. The table lists some 150,000 clones, approximately 94% of them singletons. The specimen comprised peripheral blood, sampled on day 0 of AZD1222 vaccination. The receptors stem from an adult in good health.

The genes are TRBV11-2 and TRBJ1-1; 8 bases line up with TRBD1. The CDR3 extends over 16 amino acids. The junction had 8 bases not matched to a gene; V was cut back by 1 base and J by 4 bases. Germline lookup yields CDR1 SGHAT and CDR2 FQNNGV. The CDR3 sequence is CASSLGLGQDFTEAFF. The CDR3 bases are TGTGCCAGCAGCTTAGGCTTGGGACAGGATTTCACTGAAGCTTTCTTT.

CDR3 protein: CASSLGKGYNQPQHF. The CDR3 DNA reads TGTGCCAGCAGCTTAGGGAAAGGGTACAATCAGCCCCAGCATTTT. This chain connects TRBV5-8 to TRBJ1-5, with D uncertain. V was pared by 2 bases and J by 3 bases, with 12 bases between. Per the germline V gene, CDR1 is SGHTS and CDR2 is YDEGEE. The CDR3 loop spans 15 amino acids.

The chain is built from TRBV6-4 and TRBJ2-3, with a possible D match to TRBD1 (6 bases). CDR1 is MRHNA and CDR2 is SNTAGT in the germline V gene. Trimming stripped 5 bases from V and 2 bases from J, with 14 bases between. The CDR3 sequence is 15 residues long. The CDR3 DNA sequence: TGTGCCAGCAGTTTGGGTGGGGGCTACACAGATACGCAGTATTTT. This encodes CASSLGGGYTDTQYF.

The chain uses TRBV7-9 and TRBJ1-3; D unclear. Germline V gives CDR1 SEHNR, CDR2 FQNEAQ (reference sequence). Deletions cut 2 bases from V and 4 bases from J, with 9 bases between. CDR3 length: 14 residues. The CDR3 protein is CASSLPATGNTIYF. As DNA, the CDR3 is TGTGCCAGCAGCTTACCAGCGACGGGAAACACCATATATTTT.

The chain recombines TRBV5-1 with TRBJ1-3; the D is unclear. This CDR3 comprises 16 residues. From germline, CDR1 is SGHRS and CDR2 YFSETQ. The V end lost 0 bases, the J end lost 0 bases, and 10 bases lay between the germline ends. The CDR3 nucleotides read TGCGCCAGCAGCTTGGAGTCGAGGATCTCTGGAAACACCATATATTTT. Its translation is CASSLESRISGNTIYF.

The chain uses TRBV11-3 and TRBJ2-2; D possibly corresponds to TRBD1 (6 bases). The V gene's germline CDR1 is SGHNT and CDR2 YENEEA. Trimming took off 4 bases at V and 7 bases at J, with 13 bases between the two ends. This CDR3 has 14 amino acids. The CDR3 DNA sequence: TGTGCCAGCAGCTCGACAGGTAGCGTCGGGGAGCTGTTTTTT. It specifies CASSSTGSVGELFF.

The CDR3 DNA sequence: TGTGCCAGCAGTGAGACAGACAGGGCCGAGCAGTACTTC. Its translation: CASSETDRAEQYF. The chain uses TRBV6-1 and TRBJ2-7, with 7 bases lining up with TRBD1. The V segment lost 3 bases and the J segment 6 bases; nucleotides outside the gene matches: 5. The CDR3 sequence is 13 residues long. Germline V CDR1 and CDR2: MNHNS, SASEGT.

The chain joins TRBV4-3 to TRBJ1-1; D is unclear. CDR3 length equals 15 residues. V lost 1 base and J lost 2, with 11 bases in between. Germline-derived CDR1 and CDR2 are LGHNA and YSLEER. This CDR3 is CASSQVGPKNTEAFF. The CDR3 DNA sequence: TGCGCCAGCAGCCAAGTAGGTCCTAAAAACACTGAAGCTTTCTTT.

The chain uses TRBV5-8 and TRBJ1-6; D perhaps matches TRBD1 (5 bases). The V end lost 3 bases, the J end lost 13 bases, and 14 bases lay between the germline ends. This CDR3 region has 13 residues. Per germline, CDR1 SGHTS and CDR2 YDEGEE. In DNA, the CDR3 is TGTGCCAGCAGCTGGGGGATCTTCTATCCCCTCCACTTT. Encoded protein: CASSWGIFYPLHF.

This clone was observed a handful of times. This chain joins TRBV15 and TRBJ2-2; D is unresolved. CDR3 size: 16 residues. Trimming stripped 1 base from V and 5 bases from J, with 14 bases between. CDR1 and CDR2 (germline): LNHNV, YYDKDF (reference sequence). DNA for the CDR3: TGTGCCACCAGCAGAGTTTACGGACGTCAGACCGGGGAGCTGTTTTTT. This gives the protein CATSRVYGRQTGELFF.

This chain connects TRBV28 to TRBJ1-1; TRBD1 might be the D (6 bases). In germline, CDR1 is MDHEN, CDR2 SYDVKM. The CDR3 has 14 amino acids. V was trimmed by 6 bases and J by 10 bases, leaving 21 bases between them. This CDR3 is CASSITQGKVSAFF. The DNA for the CDR3 is TGTGCCAGCAGCATTACACAGGGAAAGGTATCAGCTTTCTTT.

This sequence joins TRBV11-2 and TRBJ1-2; perhaps TRBD1 as D (6 bases). V was cut by 3 bases and J by 4 bases, with 12 bases left in between. The CDR3 sequence is 14 residues long. The V gene's germline CDR1 is SGHAT and CDR2 FQNNGV. The CDR3 sequence: CASSFRGTAYGYTF. The DNA of the CDR3 is TGTGCCAGCAGCTTCAGGGGAACGGCCTATGGCTACACCTTC. The variable domain in full, completed from reference TRBV11-2 and TRBJ1-2, reads EAGVAQSPRYKIIEKRQSVAFWCNPISGHATLYWYQQILGQGPKLLIQFQNNGVVDDSQLPKDRFSAERLKGVDSTLKIQPAKLEDSAVYLCASSFRGTAYGYTFGSGTRLTVV.

The rearrangement uses TRBV9 and TRBJ1-5; D might be TRBD1 (5 bases). Germline CDR1 and CDR2: SGDLS and YYNGEE. V lost 0 bases and J 3 bases, leaving 7 bases between the germline ends. The CDR3 has 14 residues. CDR3 DNA: TGTGCCAGCAGCGTAGGGGGCGTCAATCAGCCCCAGCATTTT. It yields the protein CASSVGGVNQPQHF.

This sequence joins TRBV7-9 and TRBJ1-4; 7 nucleotides align to TRBD1. V shed 2 bases, J shed 6 bases, and the junction held 18 bases outside the gene matches. Germline-derived CDR1 and CDR2 are SEHNR and FQNEAQ (reference sequence). CDR3 length: 19 amino acids. This CDR3 is CASSLPMTGKEMEDEKLFF. The CDR3 bases are TGTGCCAGCAGCTTACCGATGACAGGGAAGGAAATGGAGGATGAAAAACTGTTTTTT.

The chain carries TRBV5-6 and TRBJ1-4; a possible D gene is TRBD1 (6 bases). CDR1 and CDR2 (germline): SGHDT, YYEEEE. The CDR3 length is 15 residues. Trimming took 0 bases from V and 11 from J, leaving 17 bases between them. CDR3 DNA sequence: TGTGCCAGCAGCTTGGGAGACAGGTTACAGTCCAAACTGTTTTTT. Protein: CASSLGDRLQSKLFF. The full variable domain, in which reference TRBV5-6 and TRBJ1-4 provide the parts outside the CDR3, is DAGVTQSPTHLIKTRGQQVTLRCSPKSGHDTVSWYQQALGQGPQFIFQYYEEEERQRGNFPDRFSGHQFPNYSSELNVNALLLGDSALYLCASSLGDRLQSKLFFGSGTQLSVL.

The V and J genes are TRBV9 and TRBJ1-5; 7 bases agree with TRBD1. Germline V CDR1 and CDR2: SGDLS, YYNGEE. This CDR3 is 14 amino acids long. V shed 3 bases, J shed 4 bases, and the junction held 4 bases outside the gene matches. The CDR3 DNA reads TGTGCCAGCAGCGATACAGGGGAGAATCAGCCCCAGCATTTT. It codes for CASSDTGENQPQHF. Supplemented by reference TRBV9 and TRBJ1-5, the full variable domain reads DSGVTQTPKHLITATGQRVTLRCSPRSGDLSVYWYQQSLDQGLQFLIQYYNGEERAKGNILERFSAQQFPDLHSELNLSSLELGDSALYFCASSDTGENQPQHFGDGTRLSIL.

In its sample, this clone was seen once. J is TRBJ2-6 and V is TRBV6-4, with 10 bases identical to TRBD1. J lost 1 base, V lost 2 bases, and 2 bases had no gene match. Germline loops: CDR1 MRHNA, CDR2 SNTAGT. The CDR3 totals 17 residues. The CDR3 sequence: CASSDGTGASGANVLTF. CDR3 nucleotides: TGTGCCAGCAGTGACGGGACAGGGGCGTCTGGGGCCAACGTCCTGACTTTC.

V usage is TRBV7-3 and J usage is TRBJ1-3, with D possibly TRBD1 on 6 matching bases. V was pared by 0 bases and J by 0 bases, with 9 bases between. The CDR3 length is 16 residues. From germline, CDR1 is SGHTA and CDR2 FQGTGA. DNA of the CDR3: TGTGCCAGCAGCTTAACTGGACAGAGCTCTGGAAACACCATATATTTT. Its protein product is CASSLTGQSSGNTIYF.

The V and J genes are TRBV6-5 and TRBJ2-3, with a possible D match to TRBD1 (6 bases). V was cut by 4 bases and J by 4 bases, with 12 bases left in between. The CDR3 contains 14 residues. Germline assignment: CDR1 MNHEY and CDR2 SVGAGI. The CDR3 sequence: CASSSTGPPDTQYF. The CDR3 bases are TGTGCCAGCAGTTCGACAGGACCCCCAGATACGCAGTATTTT.

V is TRBV15 and J is TRBJ1-2, with TRBD1 matching 7 bases. CDR1 LNHNV and CDR2 YYDKDF come from the germline V gene (reference sequence). V shed 0 bases and J 5 bases; nucleotides not matched to a gene: 6. The CDR3 consists of 15 residues. The CDR3 spells CATSRDFGTDYGYTF. The CDR3 DNA reads TGTGCCACCAGCAGAGATTTCGGGACAGATTATGGCTACACCTTC.